The present T cell receptor (beta chain) was sequenced within a study of T cell changes during pregnancy in multiple sclerosis. The CDR3 loop spans 14 amino acids. Germline CDR1 SGHDT, CDR2 YYEEEE. Assay used: immunoSEQ multiplex PCR; TCRdb lists only in-frame clones, some missing. The table lists tens of thousands of clones, around 93% of them singletons, with about 0.8% in the top ten. On this clone: Germline is not matched at one junction end, which may reflect a read error.

This clonotype was obtained from a female donor in good health, enrolled as a control in a pregnancy study. The source material was peripheral blood, sampled in the second trimester of pregnancy. J is TRBJ1-6 and V is TRBV5-6, with D tentatively TRBD1 (5 bases). CDR3 loop: CATSDSTYNSPLHF. CDR3 coding DNA: TGTGCCACCAGCGACAGTACCTATAATTCACCCCTCCACTTT.